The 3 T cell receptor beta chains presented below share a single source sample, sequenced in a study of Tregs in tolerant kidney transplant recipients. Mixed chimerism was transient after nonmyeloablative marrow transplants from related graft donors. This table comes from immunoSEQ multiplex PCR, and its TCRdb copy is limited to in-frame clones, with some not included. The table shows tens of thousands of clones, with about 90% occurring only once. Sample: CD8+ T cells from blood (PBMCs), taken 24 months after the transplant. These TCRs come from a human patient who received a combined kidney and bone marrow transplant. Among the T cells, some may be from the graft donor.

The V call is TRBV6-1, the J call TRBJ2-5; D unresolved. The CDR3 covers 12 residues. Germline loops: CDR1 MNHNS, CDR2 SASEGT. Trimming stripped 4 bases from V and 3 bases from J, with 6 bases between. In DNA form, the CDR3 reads TGTGCCAGCAGTGTCCCGGAAGAGACCCAGTACTTC. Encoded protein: CASSVPEETQYF.

The CDR3 loop reads CASSESGLAGVETQYF. CDR3 in DNA: TGTGCCAGCAGCGAATCGGGACTAGCGGGAGTAGAGACCCAGTACTTC. The gene calls are TRBV11-2 and TRBJ2-5; 14 nucleotides line up with TRBD2. Germline V gene lookup returns CDR1 SGHAT and CDR2 FQNNGV. V shed 5 bases and J 4 bases; nucleotides not matched to a gene: 6. This CDR3 spans 16 amino acids.

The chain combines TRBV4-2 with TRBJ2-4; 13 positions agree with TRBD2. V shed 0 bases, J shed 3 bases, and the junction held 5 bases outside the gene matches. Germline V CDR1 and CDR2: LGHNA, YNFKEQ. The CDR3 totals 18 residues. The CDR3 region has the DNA TGTGCCAGCAGCCAAGATCCGGGACTAGCGGGATACAAAAACATTCAGTACTTC. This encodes CASSQDPGLAGYKNIQYF.